These T cell receptor beta chains were read from a single sample in a study of blood T cell repertoires in COVID-19. Assay: immunoSEQ multiplex PCR; the TCRdb copy retains only in-frame clones and omits some. The sample shows some 300,000 clones, about nine tenths of them seen only once. The specimen sequenced was peripheral blood. All receptors come from a woman under 40 who had recovered from COVID-19. CDR3s include the opening cysteine and the closing phenylalanine or tryptophan. D genes are given only for firm matches. Clone size appears in some rows only: once, few, many, or a class for an expanded clone.

v_call: TRBV20-1
clone_size: NA
j_call: TRBJ1-2
d_call: TRBD1
cdr3_aa: CSASKGTGEGYTF
cdr3_nt: TGCAGTGCCAGTAAGGGGACAGGGGAAGGCTACACCTTC

v_call: TRBV5-1
clone_size: NA
j_call: TRBJ2-7
d_call: NA
cdr3_aa: CASRRTVSYEQYF
cdr3_nt: TGCGCCAGCAGGCGGACAGTCTCCTACGAGCAGTACTTC

v_call: TRBV10-3
clone_size: NA
j_call: TRBJ1-1
d_call: TRBD1
cdr3_aa: CAIAPSGQATEAFF
cdr3_nt: TGTGCCATCGCCCCCTCAGGACAGGCCACTGAAGCTTTCTTT

v_call: TRBV4-3
clone_size: NA
j_call: TRBJ1-1
d_call: NA
cdr3_aa: CASSQGRQDTEAFF
cdr3_nt: TGCGCCAGCAGCCAAGGGCGACAAGACACTGAAGCTTTCTTT

v_call: TRBV3-1/TRBV3-2
clone_size: NA
j_call: TRBJ2-3
d_call: NA
cdr3_aa: CASSQPGVTDTQYF
cdr3_nt: TGTGCCAGCAGCCAACCGGGAGTTACAGATACGCAGTATTTT

v_call: TRBV28
clone_size: NA
j_call: TRBJ2-3
d_call: TRBD2
cdr3_aa: CASSLLAGGEDTQYF
cdr3_nt: TGTGCCAGCAGTTTGTTAGCGGGGGGCGAAGATACGCAGTATTTT

v_call: TRBV27
clone_size: NA
j_call: TRBJ1-2
d_call: NA
cdr3_aa: CASSLRYGYGYTF
cdr3_nt: TGTGCCAGCAGTTTAAGATACGGTTACGGCTACACCTTC

v_call: TRBV19
clone_size: NA
j_call: TRBJ2-1
d_call: TRBD2
cdr3_aa: CASSIQRGVYEQFF
cdr3_nt: TGTGCCAGTAGTATCCAGCGGGGGGTGTATGAGCAGTTCTTC

v_call: TRBV27
clone_size: NA
j_call: TRBJ1-2
d_call: NA
cdr3_aa: CASSITTGSHYGYTF
cdr3_nt: TGTGCCAGCAGTATCACAACGGGGAGCCACTATGGCTACACCTTC

v_call: TRBV3-1/TRBV3-2
clone_size: NA
j_call: TRBJ2-4
d_call: NA
cdr3_aa: CASSPQDPSIQYF
cdr3_nt: TGTGCCAGCAGCCCACAGGACCCCAGCATTCAGTACTTC

v_call: TRBV29-1
clone_size: NA
j_call: TRBJ2-7
d_call: TRBD2
cdr3_aa: CSVRLGEGIYEQYF
cdr3_nt: TGCAGCGTTCGGTTAGGGGAGGGAATTTACGAGCAGTACTTC

v_call: TRBV3-1/TRBV3-2
clone_size: NA
j_call: TRBJ2-2
d_call: TRBD2
cdr3_aa: CASSRLAGHTGELFF
cdr3_nt: TGTGCCAGCAGCCGACTAGCGGGGCACACCGGGGAGCTGTTTTTT

v_call: TRBV7-2
clone_size: NA
j_call: TRBJ2-5
d_call: NA
cdr3_aa: CASSLVREETQYF
cdr3_nt: TGTGCCAGCAGCTTAGTGCGGGAAGAGACCCAGTACTTC

v_call: TRBV18
clone_size: NA
j_call: TRBJ2-7
d_call: NA
cdr3_aa: CASSSRVGEQYF
cdr3_nt: TGTGCCAGCTCCTCCCGGGTAGGCGAGCAGTACTTC

v_call: TRBV7-8
clone_size: NA
j_call: TRBJ2-7
d_call: NA
cdr3_aa: CASSLVAGGYEQYF
cdr3_nt: TGTGCCAGCAGCTTAGTTGCAGGGGGGTACGAGCAGTACTTC

v_call: TRBV11-2
clone_size: NA
j_call: TRBJ2-1
d_call: TRBD2
cdr3_aa: CASSSPFRVAGTDNEQFF
cdr3_nt: TGTGCCAGCAGCTCCCCCTTTAGGGTAGCGGGGACTGACAATGAGCAGTTCTTC

v_call: TRBV5-1
clone_size: NA
j_call: TRBJ2-1
d_call: NA
cdr3_aa: CASSSLRGNEQFF
cdr3_nt: TGCGCCAGCAGCTCGCTAAGAGGGAATGAGCAGTTCTTC

v_call: TRBV2
clone_size: NA
j_call: TRBJ2-1
d_call: NA
cdr3_aa: CASSETGYEQFF
cdr3_nt: TGTGCCAGCAGTGAAACGGGTTATGAGCAGTTCTTC

v_call: TRBV5-8
clone_size: few
j_call: TRBJ2-7
d_call: NA
cdr3_aa: CASSLGHDHEQYF
cdr3_nt: TGTGCCAGCAGCTTAGGACATGACCACGAGCAGTACTTC

v_call: TRBV24-1
clone_size: NA
j_call: TRBJ2-5
d_call: NA
cdr3_aa: CATSDSGLNQETQYF
cdr3_nt: TGTGCCACCAGTGATTCCGGACTGAACCAAGAGACCCAGTACTTC

v_call: TRBV2
clone_size: NA
j_call: TRBJ1-4
d_call: TRBD1
cdr3_aa: CASSGDRVVEKLFF
cdr3_nt: TGTGCCAGCAGTGGGGACAGGGTTGTTGAAAAACTGTTTTTT

v_call: TRBV10-3
clone_size: NA
j_call: TRBJ1-5
d_call: NA
cdr3_aa: CAISDDSNNQPQHF
cdr3_nt: TGTGCCATCAGTGACGACAGTAACAATCAGCCCCAGCATTTT

v_call: TRBV29-1
clone_size: NA
j_call: TRBJ2-5
d_call: NA
cdr3_aa: CSVGEQETQYF
cdr3_nt: TGCAGCGTAGGAGAACAAGAGACCCAGTACTTC

v_call: TRBV7-2
clone_size: NA
j_call: TRBJ2-5
d_call: TRBD1
cdr3_aa: CASSSRTGMETQYF
cdr3_nt: TGTGCCAGCAGCAGCCGGACAGGGATGGAGACCCAGTACTTC

v_call: TRBV30
clone_size: NA
j_call: TRBJ1-1
d_call: NA
cdr3_aa: CAWYRTVNTEAFF
cdr3_nt: TGTGCCTGGTATCGAACTGTAAACACTGAAGCTTTCTTT

v_call: TRBV11-2
clone_size: once
j_call: TRBJ1-2
d_call: TRBD1
cdr3_aa: CASSLDRDRRYGYTF
cdr3_nt: TGTGCCAGCAGCTTAGATCGGGACAGGCGTTATGGCTACACCTTC

v_call: TRBV5-3
clone_size: NA
j_call: TRBJ1-1
d_call: TRBD1
cdr3_aa: CARSPFLQGRNMNTEAFF
cdr3_nt: TGTGCCAGAAGCCCTTTTTTACAGGGGAGGAACATGAACACTGAAGCTTTCTTT

v_call: TRBV24-1
clone_size: few
j_call: TRBJ2-2
d_call: NA
cdr3_aa: CATSDLVRAGTGELFF
cdr3_nt: TGTGCCACCAGTGATTTGGTCAGGGCCGGCACCGGGGAGCTGTTTTTT